This TCR beta chain comes out of a study of T cell responses to AZD1222 COVID-19 vaccine. Study-wide results and limits: Donors were mostly white British, more females; clonal diversity possibly underestimated.

This table comes from immunoSEQ multiplex PCR, and its TCRdb copy is limited to in-frame clones, with some not included. The data contain under 150,000 clones, more than 85% of them singletons. The CDR3 loop spans 14 amino acids. Germline V gene lookup returns CDR1 ENHRY and CDR2 SYGVKD. The V segment lost 7 bases and the J segment 5 bases; nucleotides outside the gene matches: 8. With respect to this clone: Its antigen is currently unknown.

The source was peripheral blood, collected on day 0 of AZD1222 vaccination. The chain employs TRBV10-3 and TRBJ2-3; 8 bases match TRBD2. The TCR originated in an adult in good health. The chain's CDR3 is CAIKPGGQGDTQYF. As DNA, the CDR3 is TGTGCCATCAAGCCGGGGGGGCAAGGAGATACGCAGTATTTT.